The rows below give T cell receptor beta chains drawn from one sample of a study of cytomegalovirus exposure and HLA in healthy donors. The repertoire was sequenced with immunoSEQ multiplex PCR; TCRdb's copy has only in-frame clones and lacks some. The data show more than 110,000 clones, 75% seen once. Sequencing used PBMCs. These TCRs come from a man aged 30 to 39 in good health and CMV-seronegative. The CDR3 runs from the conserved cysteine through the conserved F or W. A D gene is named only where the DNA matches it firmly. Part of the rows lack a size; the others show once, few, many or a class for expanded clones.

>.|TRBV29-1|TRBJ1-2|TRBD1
TGCAGCGTTACCCGACAGGGTAAGGGCGGCTACACCTTC
CSVTRQGKGGYTF
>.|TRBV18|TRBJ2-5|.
TGTGCCAGCTCACCAGATGAGCAGGGCTCAGGGACCCAGTACTTC
CASSPDEQGSGTQYF
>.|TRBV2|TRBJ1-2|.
TGTGCCAGCAGTGACCCCTCCGGCAGGGGCGGCTATGGCTACACCTTC
CASSDPSGRGGYGYTF
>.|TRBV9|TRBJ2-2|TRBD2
TGTGCCAGCAGCCCCAGACTAGCGGGGTTAATCGCCGGGGAGCTGTTTTTT
CASSPRLAGLIAGELFF
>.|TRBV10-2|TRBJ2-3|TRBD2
TGCGCCAGCAGCAATCTACTAGCGGTCGGGACAGATACGCAGTATTTT
CASSNLLAVGTDTQYF
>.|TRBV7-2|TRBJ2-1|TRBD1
TGTGCCAGCAGCCCCCGGGACAGGGTTGTTTCCTACAATGAGCAGTTCTTC
CASSPRDRVVSYNEQFF
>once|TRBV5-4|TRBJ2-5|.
TGTGCCAGCAGCTTAGATTGGAGAAAAGAGACCCAGTACTTC
CASSLDWRKETQYF
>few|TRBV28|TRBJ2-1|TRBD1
TGTGCCAGCAGCTCTCCCCAGGGGGCGTCCTACAATGAGCAGTTCTTC
CASSSPQGASYNEQFF
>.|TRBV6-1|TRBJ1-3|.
TGTGCCAGCCGGAGGGCAACTTCTGGAAACACCATATATTTT
CASRRATSGNTIYF
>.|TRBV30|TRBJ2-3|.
TGTGCCTGGACCCCCGCAGATACGCAGTATTTT
CAWTPADTQYF
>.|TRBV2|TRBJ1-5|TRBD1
TGTGCCAGCAGTTCCGACAGGGGGCGCCGGCAGCCCCAGCATTTT
CASSSDRGRRQPQHF
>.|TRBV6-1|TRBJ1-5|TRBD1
TGTGCCAGCAGTGGGGGGGACAGCTATCAGCCCCAGCATTTT
CASSGGDSYQPQHF
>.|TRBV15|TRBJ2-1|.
TGTGCCACCAGCAGAGGCGACATCGCGAACAATGAGCAGTTCTTC
CATSRGDIANNEQFF
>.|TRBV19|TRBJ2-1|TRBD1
TGTGCCAGTAGCAACAGGGGGCTTTTCGGAAATGAGCAGTTCTTC
CASSNRGLFGNEQFF
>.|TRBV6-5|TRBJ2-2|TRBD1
TGTGCCAGCAGTCCACCGGGACAGGGAACCGGGGAGCTGTTTTTT
CASSPPGQGTGELFF
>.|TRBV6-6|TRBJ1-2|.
TGTGCCAGCAGTTACTCGGGGAGGGCCGAAGGCTACACCTTC
CASSYSGRAEGYTF
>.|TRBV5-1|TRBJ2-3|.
TGCGCCAGCAGCTGGCAGGGGCCTAGCACAGATACGCAGTATTTT
CASSWQGPSTDTQYF
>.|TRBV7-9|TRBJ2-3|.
TGTGCCAGCAGGCTCCCTTTCGGGACAGATACGCAGTATTTT
CASRLPFGTDTQYF
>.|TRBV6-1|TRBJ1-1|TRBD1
TGTGCCAGCACCCTGTCAGGGGGCGAGTACACTGAAGCTTTCTTT
CASTLSGGEYTEAFF
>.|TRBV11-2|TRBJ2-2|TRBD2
TGTGCCAGCAGAAGACTAGCGGGAGGGAGGGACACCGGGGAGCTGTTTTTT
CASRRLAGGRDTGELFF
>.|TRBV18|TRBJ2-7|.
TGTGCCAGCTCACCACCGGGGGCCAGCGTGCGAGGGTACTTC
CASSPPGASVRGYF
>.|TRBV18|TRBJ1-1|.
TGTGCCAGCTCACCTTCGGGGGTGGGCACTGAAGCTTTCTTT
CASSPSGVGTEAFF
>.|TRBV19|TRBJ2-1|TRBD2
TGTGCCAGTAGTATAGGGCAACTAGCGAAGTCGAATGAGCAGTTCTTC
CASSIGQLAKSNEQFF
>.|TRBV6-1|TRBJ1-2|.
TGTGCCAGCAGTGAAAGCCAGGGTTATGGCTACACCTTC
CASSESQGYGYTF
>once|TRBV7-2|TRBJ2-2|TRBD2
TGTGCCAGCAGCCAATTAGCGGGGGGGCCCCCCGGGGAGCTGTTTTTT
CASSQLAGGPPGELFF
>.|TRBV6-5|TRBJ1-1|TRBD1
TGTGCCAGCAGTTACTTAGGGACAGGGAACACTGAAGCTTTCTTT
CASSYLGTGNTEAFF
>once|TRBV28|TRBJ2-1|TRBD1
TGTGCCAGCAGGGACAGGGGTCCCAACAATGAGCAGTTCTTC
CASRDRGPNNEQFF
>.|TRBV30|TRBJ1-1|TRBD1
TGTGCCTGGAGCCTTGCAGGGGGGACTGAAGCTTTCTTT
CAWSLAGGTEAFF
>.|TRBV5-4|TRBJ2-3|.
TGTGCCATCAAAATCAAGGGGTTAAGCACAGATACGCAGTATTTT
CAIKIKGLSTDTQYF
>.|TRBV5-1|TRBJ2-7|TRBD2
TGCGCCAGCAGCCCTTGGACTAGCGACTACGAGCAGTACTTC
CASSPWTSDYEQYF
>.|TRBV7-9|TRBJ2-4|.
TGTGCCAGCAGCTTAGCAACCGGAGCCAAAAACATTCAGTACTTC
CASSLATGAKNIQYF
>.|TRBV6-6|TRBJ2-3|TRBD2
TGTGCCAGCAGCCTAGCGGGAGGGCGGGGCACAGATACGCAGTATTTT
CASSLAGGRGTDTQYF
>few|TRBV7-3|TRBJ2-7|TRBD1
TGTGCCAGCAGCTTAACCGGGACAGGGGGGTACGAGCAGTACTTC
CASSLTGTGGYEQYF
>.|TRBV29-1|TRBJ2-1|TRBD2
TGCAGCGTTGCACCGACTAGCGGGGGGGCTGGGGCGCAGTTCTTC
CSVAPTSGGAGAQFF
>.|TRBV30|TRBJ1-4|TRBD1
TGTGCCTGGAGACGGGACAGTAGGGGGTCAGAACTGTTTTTT
CAWRRDSRGSELFF